One T cell receptor (beta chain) is described in this entry. This record comes from a study of blood T cell repertoires in COVID-19. In the study overall: Sites across the United States, Italy and Spain contributed samples from acute and convalescent COVID-19. PBMCs, B-cell-depleted T cells, or T cells provided the cDNA or gDNA that made up the material.

The CDR3 spans 14 residues. CDR1 is DFQATT, CDR2 SNEGSKA, per germline (reference sequence). Trimming removed 3 bases from V and 3 bases from J, with 12 bases in between. In the authors' workflow: From reference gene primer amplification, estimates of nucleated cell counts were derived. Using immunoSEQ multiplex PCR, the repertoire was profiled, and TCRdb retains in-frame clones only, with some absent. V and J calls and clone size are copied from that table; D and trimming were computed from the DNA. The data hold over 100,000 clones, with approximately 78% observed a single time. The chain uses TRBV20-1 and TRBJ1-5; D gene uncertain. Sequenced sample: peripheral blood. The source is a man aged 70 or older with acute or convalescent COVID-19. The DNA of the CDR3 is TGCAGTGCTAGTCGTGGAGGGCCCAATCAGCCCCAGCATTTT. Protein sequence: CSASRGGPNQPQHF.